The clone carrying this T cell receptor beta chain was found a few times. This CDR3 spans 13 amino acids. Trimming pared 11 bases from V and 0 bases from J, leaving 11 bases between. Documented time point: pre-sensitization, week 0. The treatment here: therapeutic diphenylcyclopropenone sensitization with weekly scalp DPC. In the library, unique molecular identifiers were attached to individual cDNA molecules. In TCRdb, the RACE reads were re-called with MiXCR into one record per CDR3 protein. The sample shows 95,000 to 150,000 distinct CDR3 sequences, approximately 12% of them seen only once. This record comes from a study of human T cells and chemical hapten exposure.

The specimen comprised whole blood, sampled in connection with sensitization to the hapten diphenylcyclopropenone (DPC). The J gene is TRBJ1-5, the V gene TRBV12-3 or TRBV12-4; no definite D call. This clonotype originated in a woman younger than 35 with alopecia areata. Some clones in this sample may be carry-over from other donors' samples. CDR3 nucleotide sequence: TGTGCCTCAACCCGGTATAGCAATCAGCCCCAGCATTTT. Amino acids: CASTRYSNQPQHF.